This T cell receptor beta chain comes out of a study of OX40 agonist ivuxolimab in advanced cancers. For the wider study: Ivuxolimab, which targeted the costimulatory receptor OX40 (CD134), was an agonistic, fully human IgG2 monoclonal antibody. Intravenous ivuxolimab was administered to patients every 2 weeks at six dose levels: 0.01, 0.1, 0.3, 1.5, 3 and 10 mg/kg. Among the roughly 54 dose-escalation patients, around 20 had hepatocellular carcinoma, roughly 15 melanoma, 9 renal cell carcinoma and 9 head and neck cancer. A male proportion of 82.7% and a mean age of roughly 58 years, ranging from about 23 to 79, were recorded for the dose-escalation cohort. Prior anti-PD-1, anti-PD-L1 or anti-CTLA-4 therapy was permitted, and 30% to 45% of dose-escalation patients had received checkpoint inhibitors. Three dose-escalation patients achieved partial responses, one with hepatocellular carcinoma and two with cutaneous melanoma. The point of sequencing TCRbeta in the periphery was to test whether ivuxolimab changed TCR sequence diversity and drove clonal T-cell expansion. The monotherapy dose-escalation portion (N ≈ 55 patients) of the phase I ivuxolimab trial is reported in the paper. What the study reported, not specific to this receptor: At doses of 0.1 to 3.0 mg/kg, clonal expansion of both CD4+ and CD8+ blood T cells was observed from baseline to week 6. In the 0.1-3.0 mg/kg groups, partial responders had among the lowest normalized peripheral clonal expansion, particularly in CD8+ T cells. The antigen specificity of the peripheral T cells that underwent clonal expansion was not determined. Low levels of normalized T-cell clonal expansion were also seen in some nonresponding patients. After ivuxolimab, CD8+ T cells had more expanded clones than CD4+ T cells on average.

For this clone: The specificity of this receptor is unknown. Per-nucleotide qualities are absent, and no much larger clonotype sits a single base away.

Cut back by 8 bases and 5 bases, the V and J ends lie 12 bases apart. The germline V gene encodes CDR1 MNHEY and CDR2 SVGAGI. From cysteine to phenylalanine, the CDR3 is 13 amino acids long. Only the CDR3 DNA stays, 39 bases, in frame from base 1. The trial excluded patients who had a history of autoimmune disease or who were on systemic immunosuppression. In every dose cohort, peripheral blood was drawn for TCR sequencing at baseline, cycle 4 day 1, and cycle 7 day 1. Samples came from an open-label, multicenter, first-in-human phase I dose-escalation trial of ivuxolimab. Adults with locally advanced or metastatic head and neck squamous cell, hepatocellular, melanoma or renal cell carcinoma were enrolled in the trial. Before TCR sequencing, CD4+ and CD8+ T cells were separately sorted from peripheral blood. For sequencing of the TCRbeta CDR3 region, genomic DNA was extracted from the sorted cells. The immunoSEQ Assay was used for sequencing of TCRbeta CDR3 regions. In its TCRdb copy, this immuneACCESS table keeps in-frame sequences only and misses some clones. Where compared with another copy, unresolved V genes explain less than half of these, and the others have no known cause. For this sample the table gives around 80,000 clones, of which approximately 80% were detected only once. The ten most abundant clones make up 0.4% to 0.5% of the sample.

This material consisted of CD4+ or CD8+ T cells sorted from blood, taken in a trial of the OX40 agonist ivuxolimab. The rearranged chain carries TRBV6-5 and TRBJ2-2, with the D call tentatively TRBD1 or TRBD2, each fitting 6 bases. The source of this sequence is an adult with an advanced solid tumor such as melanoma, head and neck, liver or kidney cancer. The CDR3 region: CASVRGETGELFF. In nucleotide form, the sequence is TGTGCCAGCGTTAGGGGGGAAACCGGGGAGCTGTTTTTT.